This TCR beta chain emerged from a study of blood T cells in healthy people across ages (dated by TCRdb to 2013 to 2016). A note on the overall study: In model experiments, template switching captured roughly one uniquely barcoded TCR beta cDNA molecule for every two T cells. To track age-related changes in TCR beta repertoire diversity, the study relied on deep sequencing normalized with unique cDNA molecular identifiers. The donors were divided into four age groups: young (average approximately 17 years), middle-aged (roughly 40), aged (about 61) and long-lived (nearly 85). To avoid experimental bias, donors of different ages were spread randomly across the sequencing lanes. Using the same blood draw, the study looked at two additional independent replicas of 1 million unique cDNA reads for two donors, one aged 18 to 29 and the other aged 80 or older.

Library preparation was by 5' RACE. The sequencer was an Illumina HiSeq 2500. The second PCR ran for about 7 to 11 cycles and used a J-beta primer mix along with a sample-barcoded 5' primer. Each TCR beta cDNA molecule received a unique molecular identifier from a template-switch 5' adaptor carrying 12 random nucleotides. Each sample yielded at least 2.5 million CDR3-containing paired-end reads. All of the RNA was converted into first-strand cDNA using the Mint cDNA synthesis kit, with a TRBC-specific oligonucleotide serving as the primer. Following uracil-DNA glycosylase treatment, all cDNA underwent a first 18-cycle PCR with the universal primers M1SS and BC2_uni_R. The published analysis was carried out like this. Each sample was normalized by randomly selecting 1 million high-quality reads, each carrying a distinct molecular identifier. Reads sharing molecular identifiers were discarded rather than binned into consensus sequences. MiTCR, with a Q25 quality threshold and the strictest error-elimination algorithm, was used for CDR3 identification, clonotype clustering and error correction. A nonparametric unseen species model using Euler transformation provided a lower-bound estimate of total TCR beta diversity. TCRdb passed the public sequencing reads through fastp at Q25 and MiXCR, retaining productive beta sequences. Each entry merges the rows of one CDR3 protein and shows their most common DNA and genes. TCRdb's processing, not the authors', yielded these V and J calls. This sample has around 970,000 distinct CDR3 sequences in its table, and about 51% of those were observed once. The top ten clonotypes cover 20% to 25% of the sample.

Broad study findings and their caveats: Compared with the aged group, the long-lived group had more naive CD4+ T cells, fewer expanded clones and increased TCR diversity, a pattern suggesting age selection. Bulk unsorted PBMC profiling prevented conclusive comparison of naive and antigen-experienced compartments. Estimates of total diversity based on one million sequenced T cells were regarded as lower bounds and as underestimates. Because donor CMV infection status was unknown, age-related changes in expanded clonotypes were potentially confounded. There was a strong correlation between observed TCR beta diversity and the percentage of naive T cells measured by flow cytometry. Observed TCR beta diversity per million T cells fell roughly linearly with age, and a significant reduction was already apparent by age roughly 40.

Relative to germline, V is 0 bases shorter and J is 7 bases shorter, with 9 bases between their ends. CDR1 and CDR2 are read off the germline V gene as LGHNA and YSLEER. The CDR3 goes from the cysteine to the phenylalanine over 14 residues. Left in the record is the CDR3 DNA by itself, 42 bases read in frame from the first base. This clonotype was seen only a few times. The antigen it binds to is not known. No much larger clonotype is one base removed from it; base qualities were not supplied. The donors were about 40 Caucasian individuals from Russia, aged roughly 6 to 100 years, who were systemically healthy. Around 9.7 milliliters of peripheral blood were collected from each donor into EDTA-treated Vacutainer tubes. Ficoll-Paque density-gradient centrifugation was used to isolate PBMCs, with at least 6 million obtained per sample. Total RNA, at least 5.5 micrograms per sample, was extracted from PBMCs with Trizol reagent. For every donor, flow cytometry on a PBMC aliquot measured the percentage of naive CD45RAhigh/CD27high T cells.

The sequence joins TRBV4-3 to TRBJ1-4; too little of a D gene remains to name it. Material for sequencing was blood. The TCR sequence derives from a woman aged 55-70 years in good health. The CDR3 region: CASSQDPRTEKLFF. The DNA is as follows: TGCGCCAGCAGCCAAGACCCTCGGACTGAAAAACTGTTTTTT.